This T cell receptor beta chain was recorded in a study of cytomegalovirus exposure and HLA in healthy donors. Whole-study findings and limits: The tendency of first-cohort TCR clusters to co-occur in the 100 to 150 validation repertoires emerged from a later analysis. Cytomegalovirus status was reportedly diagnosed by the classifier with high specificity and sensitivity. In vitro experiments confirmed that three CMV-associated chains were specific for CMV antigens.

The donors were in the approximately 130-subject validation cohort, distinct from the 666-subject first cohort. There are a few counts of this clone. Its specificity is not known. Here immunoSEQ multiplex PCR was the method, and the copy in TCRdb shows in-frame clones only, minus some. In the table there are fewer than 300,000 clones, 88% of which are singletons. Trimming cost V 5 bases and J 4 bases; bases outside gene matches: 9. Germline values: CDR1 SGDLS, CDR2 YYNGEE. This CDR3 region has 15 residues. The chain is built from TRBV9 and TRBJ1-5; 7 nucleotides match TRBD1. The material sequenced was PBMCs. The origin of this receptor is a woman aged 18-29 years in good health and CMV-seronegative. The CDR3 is CASSAGAGGNQPQHF. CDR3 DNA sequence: TGTGCCAGCAGTGCAGGTGCAGGGGGAAATCAGCCCCAGCATTTT.